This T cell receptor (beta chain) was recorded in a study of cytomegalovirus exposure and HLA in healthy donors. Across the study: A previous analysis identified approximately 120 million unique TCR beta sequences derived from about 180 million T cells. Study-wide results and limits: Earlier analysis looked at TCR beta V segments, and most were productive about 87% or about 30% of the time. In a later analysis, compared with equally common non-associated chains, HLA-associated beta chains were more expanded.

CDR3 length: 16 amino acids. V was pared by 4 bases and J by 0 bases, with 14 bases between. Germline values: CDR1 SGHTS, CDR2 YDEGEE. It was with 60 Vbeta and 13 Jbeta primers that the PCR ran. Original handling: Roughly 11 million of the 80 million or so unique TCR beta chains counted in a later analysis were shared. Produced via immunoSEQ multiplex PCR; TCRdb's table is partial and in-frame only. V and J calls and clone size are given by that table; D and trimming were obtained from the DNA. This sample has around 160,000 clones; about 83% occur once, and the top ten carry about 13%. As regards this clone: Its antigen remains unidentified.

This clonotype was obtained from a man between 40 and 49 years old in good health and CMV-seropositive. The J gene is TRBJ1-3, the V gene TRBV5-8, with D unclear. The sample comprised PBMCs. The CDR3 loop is CASSMWEGNSGNTIYF. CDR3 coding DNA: TGTGCCAGCAGCATGTGGGAGGGTAACTCTGGAAACACCATATATTTT.